In its sample, the clone carrying this T cell receptor (beta chain) was seen a few times. The antigen is unknown. Primers: 60 Vbeta forward and 13 Jbeta reverse. Profiled with immunoSEQ multiplex PCR; TCRdb holds only in-frame clones, not every one. The repertoire has about 130,000 clones, 80% to 85% of them found once; the top ten carry less than 10%. The sample is drawn from a study of cytomegalovirus exposure and HLA in healthy donors. Overall study context: In terms of ancestry, the Caucasian-associated cluster contained about 81% of the roughly 400 genotyped donors.

Study-wide points: Among CMV-associated TCR beta chains, most appeared HLA-restricted in a later analysis.

V lost 6 bases and J 2 bases, leaving 11 bases between the germline ends. The CDR3 totals 13 residues. CDR1 is MNHEY, CDR2 SMNVEV, per germline (reference sequence). Specimen: PBMCs. The V gene is TRBV27, the J gene TRBJ2-7; D may be TRBD2 (5 bases). The source of this sequence is a woman in her forties or fifties in good health and CMV-seropositive. The DNA for the CDR3 is TGTGCCAGCAGAGGAGAGGGAACCTACGAGCAGTACTTC. Amino acid sequence: CASRGEGTYEQYF.